This paragraph reports one T cell receptor beta chain. The V gene lost 6 bases and the J gene lost 8 bases, with 19 bases spanning the gap. Germline loops: CDR1 MGHRA, CDR2 YSYEKL. The CDR3 is made up of 14 amino acids. The data belong to a study of T cell changes during pregnancy in multiple sclerosis. The assay was immunoSEQ multiplex PCR, and TCRdb's table has in-frame clones only and misses some. The sample shows fewer than 50,000 clones, around 91% of them seen only once. The input for sequencing was CD8+ T cells from peripheral blood mononuclear cells, taken in the first trimester of pregnancy. The TCR originated in a female donor with multiple sclerosis, enrolled in a pregnancy study. The chain recombines TRBV4-1 with TRBJ1-2; D not resolved. CDR3 region: CASSLLVEVSGYTF. The CDR3 DNA reads TGCGCCAGCAGTCTACTAGTGGAGGTGAGCGGCTACACCTTC.